The 9 T cell receptor beta chains below were found in one sample sequenced in a study of blood T cell repertoires in COVID-19. Profiled with immunoSEQ multiplex PCR; TCRdb holds only in-frame clones, not every one. This sample has 150,000 to 200,000 clones, with roughly nine tenths found just once. Sequenced: peripheral blood. These receptors all come from a man aged 65 to 79 with active or convalescent COVID-19.

The DNA for the CDR3 is TGTGCCAGCAGTTTATCATCAGCGCGGGGGAACTATGGCTACACCTTC. Translation gives CASSLSSARGNYGYTF. The rearrangement uses TRBV27 and TRBJ1-2, with TRBD1 as a possible D gene (5 bases). The CDR3 is 16 residues long. The germline CDR1 and CDR2 sequences are MNHEY and SMNVEV (reference sequence). V lost 0 bases, J lost 2 bases, and 13 bases lay in between.

The chain joins TRBV7-9 to TRBJ1-4; D call uncertain. Germline V gene lookup returns CDR1 SEHNR and CDR2 FQNEAQ (reference sequence). The CDR3 spans 13 residues. Trimming took 2 bases from V and 6 from J, leaving 7 bases between them. The chain's CDR3 is CASSLSGDEKLFF. In nucleotides, the CDR3 is TGTGCCAGCAGCTTAAGCGGGGATGAAAAACTGTTTTTT. Full variable domain (remainder filled in from reference TRBV7-9 and TRBJ1-4): DTGVSQNPRHKITKRGQNVTFRCDPISEHNRLYWYRQTLGQGPEFLTYFQNEAQLEKSRLLSDRFSAERPKGSFSTLEIQRTEQGDSAMYLCASSLSGDEKLFFGSGTQLSVL.

This chain uses TRBV7-2 with TRBJ2-5, with a possible D match to TRBD1 (6 bases). V was pared by 5 bases and J by 5 bases, with 12 bases between. Germline CDR1 and CDR2: SGHTA and FQGNSA. The CDR3 has 13 residues. For the CDR3, the DNA is TGTGCCAGCAGCCCACAGGGTGGTGAGACCCAGTACTTC. It codes for CASSPQGGETQYF. Using reference TRBV7-2 and TRBJ2-5 for the parts outside the CDR3, the full variable domain is GAGVSQSPSNKVTEKGKDVELRCDPISGHTALYWYRQSLGQGLEFLIYFQGNSAPDKSGLPSDRFSAERTGGSVSTLTIQRTQQEDSAVYLCASSPQGGETQYFGPGTRLLVL.

The chain has TRBV6-5 and TRBJ1-5, with D perhaps matching TRBD1 (5 bases). Germline CDR1 is MNHEY and CDR2 is SVGAGI. This CDR3 contains 14 residues. V was trimmed by 4 bases and J by 3 bases, leaving 10 bases between them. The chain's CDR3 is CASSSGGANQPQHF. For the CDR3, the DNA is TGTGCCAGCAGTTCCGGTGGGGCCAATCAGCCCCAGCATTTT.

This clone occurred a few times. V gene TRBV11-2 combines with J gene TRBJ2-5, with 8 bases matching TRBD1. The CDR3 contains 14 residues. Germline lookup yields CDR1 SGHAT and CDR2 FQNNGV. V lost 5 bases, J lost 2 bases, and 4 bases stayed unmatched. CDR3 region: CASSTHRGQETQYF. The CDR3 nucleotides read TGTGCCAGCAGCACCCACAGGGGGCAAGAGACCCAGTACTTC.

This clone was picked up a small number of times. CDR3 DNA sequence: TGTGCCAGCTCACCACCGATGCCCAGGGGTTATGGCTACACCTTC. This gives the protein CASSPPMPRGYGYTF. V is TRBV18 and J is TRBJ1-2; a possible D gene is TRBD1 (6 bases). Germline V gene sequence: CDR1 KGHSH, CDR2 LQKENI. The V end was cut by 0 bases, the J end by 5 bases, with 13 bases between. The CDR3 is 15 residues long.

This clone occurred a few times. J is TRBJ2-1 and V is TRBV19; 9 nucleotides line up with TRBD1. Per germline, CDR1 LNHDA and CDR2 SQIVND (reference sequence). The junction had 8 bases not matched to a gene; V was cut back by 5 bases and J by 6 bases. CDR3 length: 15 residues. The CDR3: CASSLQGAQGNEQFF. The CDR3 DNA is TGTGCCAGTAGTTTACAGGGGGCGCAGGGCAATGAGCAGTTCTTC.

The CDR3 here is CATLPAGGYEQFF. CDR3 DNA: TGTGCCACCCTCCCAGCGGGGGGGTATGAGCAGTTCTTC. The rearrangement uses TRBV19 and TRBJ2-1; 10 bases map to TRBD2. This CDR3 contains 13 residues. Germline loops: CDR1 LNHDA, CDR2 SQIVND (reference sequence). V dropped 10 bases and J dropped 8; count of bases not matched to a gene: 8.

The chain recombines TRBV11-3 with TRBJ2-3; weak D call: TRBD2 (6 bases). Germline CDR1 is SGHNT and CDR2 is YENEEA. Trimming took 8 bases from V and 3 from J, leaving 15 bases between them. This CDR3 comprises 14 residues. The CDR3, as DNA: TGTGCCAGCGGCCCGGGAGCCCAAACAGATACGCAGTATTTT. This sequence encodes CASGPGAQTDTQYF.